These T cell receptor beta chains were read from a single sample in a study of PD-L1 blockade in urothelial cancer. TCRdb's table, derived via immunoSEQ multiplex PCR, lists solely in-frame clones and lacks some. Found here are more than 95,000 clones, about 89% of them singletons; the top ten hold over 1.5%. This specimen consisted of PBMCs, obtained around atezolizumab (anti-PD-L1) treatment. These receptors were collected from a man in his fifties or sixties with urothelial cancer. The CDR3 runs from the conserved cysteine through the conserved F or W. Each record gives: V gene, clone size, J gene, D gene, CDR3 DNA, CDR3 protein. A D gene is named only where the DNA matches it firmly. The listing skips clone size in some rows; elsewhere it reads once, few, many or a size class.

TRBV2	NA	TRBJ2-5	TRBD1	TGTGCCGGCCCCGGACAGGATCAAGAGACCCAGTACTTC	CAGPGQDQETQYF
TRBV19	NA	TRBJ2-7	TRBD2	TGTGCCAGTAGAGGAAGCGGGGGAATTCACTCCTACGAGCAGTACTTC	CASRGSGGIHSYEQYF
TRBV5-1	NA	TRBJ2-3	TRBD2	TGCGCCAGCAGACTCGGACTAGCGTACACAGATACGCAGTATTTT	CASRLGLAYTDTQYF
TRBV6-5	once	TRBJ2-7	NA	TGTGCCAGCAGTTACTCCTCCGAGGACTACGAGCAGTACTTC	CASSYSSEDYEQYF
TRBV7-9	NA	TRBJ2-3	TRBD2	TGTGCCAGCAGCCCCCGATCTATAGCGGGGACGGTAGATACGCAGTATTTT	CASSPRSIAGTVDTQYF
TRBV11-2	NA	TRBJ2-7	TRBD1	TGTGCCAGCAGCCCTTCGCCGGGACAGGGGGCCAACGAGCAGTACTTC	CASSPSPGQGANEQYF
TRBV7-3	many	TRBJ2-1	TRBD2	TGTGCCAGCAGCTTTACTAGCGGGAGTGGCAATGAGCAGTTCTTC	CASSFTSGSGNEQFF
TRBV9	NA	TRBJ2-5	TRBD1	TGTGCCAGCAGCGCACTTACAGGGGGAGTTGGGACCCAGTACTTC	CASSALTGGVGTQYF
TRBV29-1	NA	TRBJ1-4	NA	TGCAGCGTTGGGAGCGTCGGGTACGAAAAACTGTTTTTT	CSVGSVGYEKLFF
TRBV9	once	TRBJ2-5	TRBD1	TGTGCCAGCAACAGCTTGGACAGGGCAAAAGAGACCCAGTACTTC	CASNSLDRAKETQYF
TRBV14	NA	TRBJ2-2	NA	TGTGCCAGCAATCGCGGGCCGAACACCGGGGAGCTGTTTTTT	CASNRGPNTGELFF
TRBV5-1	NA	TRBJ2-3	NA	TGCGCCAGCAGCTTGGATCGGGGTGCAGATACGCAGTATTTT	CASSLDRGADTQYF
TRBV19	NA	TRBJ1-5	TRBD1	TGTGCCAGTAGTCTGACAGGGGTTGGTCAGCCCCAGCATTTT	CASSLTGVGQPQHF
TRBV4-3	NA	TRBJ1-2	NA	TGCGCCAGCAGGGTCAAATCGGCAGGGCATCGCTATGGCTACACCTTC	CASRVKSAGHRYGYTF
TRBV28	few	TRBJ2-3	TRBD1	TGTGCCAGCAGGCCACCTCGACAGGGGGGCACAGATACGCAGTATTTT	CASRPPRQGGTDTQYF
TRBV27	once	TRBJ2-7	NA	TGTGCCAGCAGTGCCCAAGTCGGGAGTTTCTACGAGCAGTACTTC	CASSAQVGSFYEQYF
TRBV7-2	NA	TRBJ2-7	NA	TGTGCCAGCAGCGCGGGGACAGCCAACTACGAGCAGTACTTC	CASSAGTANYEQYF
TRBV5-1	NA	TRBJ2-7	NA	TGCGCCAGCAGCCGGGACATAGCCTACGAGCAGTACTTC	CASSRDIAYEQYF
TRBV2	NA	TRBJ2-1	TRBD2	TGTGCCAGCAGTGTGACTAGCGGAGCGTACAATGAGCAGTTCTTC	CASSVTSGAYNEQFF
TRBV7-7	NA	TRBJ2-2	NA	TGTGCCAGCAGCTCGACAGGAGGTGCCGGGGAGCTGTTTTTT	CASSSTGGAGELFF
TRBV4-1	few	TRBJ1-4	TRBD1	TGCGCCAGCAGCCAAGACAGGGGGCGTGAAAAACTGTTTTTT	CASSQDRGREKLFF
TRBV28	NA	TRBJ2-7	NA	TGTGCCAGCAGATCCTTGGACAGACACTACGAGCAGTACTTC	CASRSLDRHYEQYF
TRBV28	NA	TRBJ2-7	NA	TGTGCCAGCAGCCCGGGACTCCCTACCTACGAGCAGTACTTC	CASSPGLPTYEQYF
TRBV29-1	NA	TRBJ1-2	NA	TGCAGCGTTACCAGCGATAATGGCTACACCTTC	CSVTSDNGYTF
TRBV28	NA	TRBJ1-5	NA	TGTGCCAGCAGGGGCGCTTTGGGTAGCAATCAGCCCCAGCATTTT	CASRGALGSNQPQHF
TRBV5-1	NA	TRBJ2-7	NA	TGCGCCAGCAGCTTGGAAGCGGCAGGGACTTCCTACGAGCAGTACTTC	CASSLEAAGTSYEQYF
TRBV11-2	NA	TRBJ1-5	NA	TGTGCCAGCAGCTTAGGACAAGGAATTAATCAGCCCCAGCATTTT	CASSLGQGINQPQHF
TRBV2	NA	TRBJ2-5	TRBD2	TGTGCCAGCAGCTTACATCTAGCGGGCCAAGAGACCCAGTACTTC	CASSLHLAGQETQYF
TRBV7-9	NA	TRBJ2-5	TRBD1	TGTGCCAGCAGCTCAGGGACAGGAATCGGAGAGACCCAGTACTTC	CASSSGTGIGETQYF
TRBV10-3	NA	TRBJ1-1	NA	TGTGCCATCAGTGAGAACAGTCGGAACACTGAAGCTTTCTTT	CAISENSRNTEAFF
TRBV4-1	NA	TRBJ1-1	NA	TGCGCCAGCAGCCAAGCAGGTGTGAACACTGAAGCTTTCTTT	CASSQAGVNTEAFF
TRBV11-2	once	TRBJ2-7	NA	TGTGCCAGCAGCTTACTAGGGACACACGAGCAGTACTTC	CASSLLGTHEQYF
TRBV6-1	NA	TRBJ2-1	NA	TGTGCCAGCAGTGCCCTCGGATCTAAGTCGGGTGAGCAGTTCTTC	CASSALGSKSGEQFF
TRBV10-3	NA	TRBJ1-2	NA	TGTGCCATCAGTGGGGGGCGAGGGGAAAACTACTATGGCTACACCTTC	CAISGGRGENYYGYTF
TRBV5-1	NA	TRBJ1-5	NA	TGCGCCAGCAGCTTGGAGGACTTTAGCAATCAGCCCCAGCATTTT	CASSLEDFSNQPQHF
TRBV6-4	few	TRBJ1-5	NA	TGTGCCAGCAGTCCGACAGTTAGCAATCAGCCCCAGCATTTT	CASSPTVSNQPQHF
TRBV6-5	once	TRBJ2-7	TRBD1	TGTGCCAGCAGTTACTCCCCGGACAGGACGCCCTACGAGCAGTACTTC	CASSYSPDRTPYEQYF
TRBV6-6	NA	TRBJ2-2	NA	TGTGCCAGCATCCAAAACACCGGGGAGCTGTTTTTT	CASIQNTGELFF
TRBV28	NA	TRBJ1-1	NA	TGTGCCAGCAGCCCCACAGAACAGGGTAGCACTGAAGCTTTCTTT	CASSPTEQGSTEAFF